These 18 T cell receptor beta chains were all obtained from the same sample, sequenced in a study of blood T cell repertoires in COVID-19. Clones were sequenced by immunoSEQ multiplex PCR, and TCRdb holds only the in-frame ones, with some missing. The sample carries under 130,000 clones, roughly 90% recorded once. Sequenced input: peripheral blood. The receptors here all came from a woman aged 55-75 years with acute or convalescent COVID-19.

V gene TRBV30 combines with J gene TRBJ2-1, with TRBD2 as a possible D gene (6 bases). The CDR3 length is 14 residues. Germline V CDR1 and CDR2: GTSNPN, SVGIG (reference sequence). V gave up 2 bases and J gave up 1 base, with 9 bases separating them. The CDR3 region has the DNA TGTGCCTGGAGTATTGGGGGGTCCTACAATGAGCAGTTCTTC. Translating it yields CAWSIGGSYNEQFF.

This chain connects TRBV6-6 to TRBJ1-1; TRBD1 agrees at 9 bases. The CDR3 extends over 14 amino acids. CDR1 MNHNY and CDR2 SVGAGI come from the germline V gene (reference sequence). Trimming took 5 bases from V and 4 from J; bases not matched to a gene: 5. The CDR3 loop is CASSGTGLSTEAFF. The CDR3 bases are TGTGCCAGCAGTGGGACAGGGTTGAGCACTGAAGCTTTCTTT.

CDR3 sequence (DNA): TGTGCTAGTGGTTCCCCCTCCGGACTAGCCTCCAATGAGCAGTTCTTC. Its translation is CASGSPSGLASNEQFF. The chain recombines TRBV12-5 with TRBJ2-1; 8 bases line up with TRBD2. The CDR3 loop spans 16 amino acids. Germline CDR1 LGHNT, CDR2 FRNRAP. The V segment lost 4 bases and the J segment 6 bases; nucleotides outside the gene matches: 11.

The chain carries TRBV7-6 and TRBJ1-3, with D unclear. The CDR3 is 16 residues long. Trimming took 1 base from V and 0 from J, leaving 10 bases between them. Germline V gives CDR1 SGHVS, CDR2 FNYEAQ. For the CDR3, the DNA is TGTGCCAGCAGCTTAGGAGGCTTGAGCTCTGGAAACACCATATATTTT. Its translation is CASSLGGLSSGNTIYF.

V is TRBV19 and J is TRBJ1-2, with D possibly matching TRBD1 (5 bases). The germline V gene has CDR1 LNHDA and CDR2 SQIVND (reference sequence). This CDR3 has 13 amino acids. Deletions cut 2 bases from V and 4 bases from J, with 8 bases between. In DNA form, the CDR3 reads TGTGCCAGTAGTATAAGGGGCGTCTATGGCTACACCTTC. This translates into CASSIRGVYGYTF.

The chain couples TRBV3-1 (or the pseudogene TRBV3-2) to TRBJ2-3, with TRBD2 as a possible D gene (6 bases). The germline V gene encodes CDR1 LGHDT and CDR2 YNNKEL (reference sequence). The CDR3 length is 14 residues. The V end was cut by 5 bases, the J end by 3 bases, with 12 bases between. The CDR3 loop is CASSATRGTDTQYF. The DNA of the CDR3 is TGTGCCAGCAGCGCGACTAGAGGTACAGATACGCAGTATTTT.

This chain links TRBV7-2 with TRBJ2-2; 8 bases map to TRBD1. The CDR3 extends over 15 amino acids. Germline V gene lookup returns CDR1 SGHTA and CDR2 FQGNSA. After removal of 1 base from V and 6 bases from J, the junction contained 4 bases not matched to a gene. The CDR3 DNA follows: TGTGCCAGCAGCTTAGGGACAGGGTATGCCGGGGAGCTGTTTTTT. Translation: CASSLGTGYAGELFF. The whole variable domain, remainder taken from reference TRBV7-2 and TRBJ2-2, is GAGVSQSPSNKVTEKGKDVELRCDPISGHTALYWYRQSLGQGLEFLIYFQGNSAPDKSGLPSDRFSAERTGGSVSTLTIQRTQQEDSAVYLCASSLGTGYAGELFFGEGSRLTVL.

The genes are TRBV6-6 and TRBJ1-1, with D unclear. Per germline, CDR1 MNHNY and CDR2 SVGAGI (reference sequence). CDR3 length: 14 amino acids. Trimming took 2 bases from V and 1 from J, leaving 8 bases between them. The CDR3 nucleotides are TGTGCCAGCAGTTACGAGACTTCGAACACTGAAGCTTTCTTT. This gives the protein CASSYETSNTEAFF.

The CDR3, as DNA: TGTGCCAGCAGTGGGGAGCGGGGGAGGCTGTTTTTT. Residues: CASSGERGRLFF. The chain is built from TRBV2 and TRBJ1-4, with D perhaps TRBD1 (5 bases). Germline lookup yields CDR1 SNHLY and CDR2 FYNNEI. This CDR3 contains 12 residues. V lost 4 bases and J 14 bases, leaving 14 bases between the germline ends.

The genes are TRBV6-1 and TRBJ1-1, with 10 nucleotides matching TRBD1. Germline values: CDR1 MNHNS, CDR2 SASEGT. The CDR3 is 15 residues long. V dropped 2 bases and J dropped 5; count of bases not matched to a gene: 5. Written as DNA, the CDR3 is TGTGCCAGCAGTGAAAGTTGGGACAGGGGTACTGAAGCTTTCTTT. The encoded protein is CASSESWDRGTEAFF.

The V and J genes are TRBV30 and TRBJ1-3, with 7 positions matching TRBD1. CDR3 length: 13 amino acids. V shed 5 bases and J 3 bases; nucleotides not matched to a gene: 4. Germline lookup yields CDR1 GTSNPN and CDR2 SVGIG (reference sequence). The CDR3 loop reads CAWGGQLGNTIYF. DNA of the CDR3: TGTGCCTGGGGGGGACAGCTTGGAAACACCATATATTTT.

The V call is TRBV18, the J call TRBJ1-5; weak D call: TRBD1 (5 bases). Germline values: CDR1 KGHSH, CDR2 LQKENI. This CDR3 comprises 16 residues. Trimming pared 3 bases from V and 5 bases from J, leaving 17 bases between. DNA for the CDR3: TGTGCCAGCTCACCGCTGGGGGGAGAGGTCCATCAGCCCCAGCATTTT. This sequence encodes CASSPLGGEVHQPQHF. The full variable domain, in which reference TRBV18 and TRBJ1-5 provide the parts outside the CDR3, is NAGVMQNPRHLVRRRGQEARLRCSPMKGHSHVYWYRQLPEEGLKFMVYLQKENIIDESGMPKERFSAEFPKEGPSILRIQQVVRGDSAAYFCASSPLGGEVHQPQHFGDGTRLSIL.

The rearrangement uses TRBV3-1 (or the pseudogene TRBV3-2) and TRBJ2-3; TRBD2 matches 8 bases. V lost 4 bases, J lost 1 base, and 7 bases stayed unmatched. Germline CDR1 is LGHDT and CDR2 is YNNKEL (reference sequence). This CDR3 has 16 residues. The CDR3 here is CASSRQSTSGTDTQYF. DNA for the CDR3: TGTGCCAGCAGCCGACAATCGACTAGCGGCACAGATACGCAGTATTTT.

The V gene is TRBV9, the J gene TRBJ1-1; TRBD1 is a possible D gene (5 bases). Germline CDR1 reads SGDLS; CDR2 reads YYNGEE. The V gene lost 3 bases and the J gene lost 0 bases, with 18 bases spanning the gap. The CDR3 sequence is 17 residues long. This chain's CDR3 is CASSDTQGAGMNTEAFF. CDR3 in DNA: TGTGCCAGCAGCGACACCCAAGGGGCGGGGATGAACACTGAAGCTTTCTTT.

V gene TRBV10-3 combines with J gene TRBJ2-7; 7 bases align to TRBD2. J lost 6 bases, V lost 0 bases, and 8 bases had no gene match. The CDR3 length is 15 residues. CDR1 ENHRY and CDR2 SYGVKD come from the germline V gene. Written as DNA, the CDR3 is TGTGCCATCAGTGAGTCGAGGGCGGGAGAAGGCGAGCAGTACGTC. Translated, it gives CAISESRAGEGEQYV.

V and J are TRBV27 and TRBJ1-5; possible D gene TRBD1, 5 bases. The V gene lost 8 bases and the J gene lost 6 bases, with 14 bases spanning the gap. Germline V lookup: CDR1 MNHEY, CDR2 SMNVEV (reference sequence). The CDR3 has 13 amino acids. The CDR3 DNA follows: TGTGCCAGCCGGGGCGGGGTTTTTCAGCCCCAGCATTTT. Translation gives CASRGGVFQPQHF.

The V and J genes are TRBV30 and TRBJ2-1; TRBD1 matches at 9 bases. CDR1 and CDR2 (germline): GTSNPN, SVGIG (reference sequence). J gave up 7 bases and V 5 bases, and 24 bases lay outside the gene matches. The length of the CDR3 is 19 residues. In DNA, the CDR3 is TGTGCCTGGCTATACCTTTTGTTAAAGGGGACAGGGTCATCTAATGAGCAGTTCTTC. This sequence encodes CAWLYLLLKGTGSSNEQFF.

The chain links TRBV24-1 to TRBJ2-3, with TRBD2 matching 8 bases. This CDR3 has 15 residues. Trimming cost V 2 bases and J 2 bases; bases outside gene matches: 2. The V gene's germline CDR1 is KGHDR and CDR2 SFDVKD. The CDR3 nucleotides read TGTGCCACCAGTGATTCGGGAGGGATCACAGATACGCAGTATTTT. This translates into CATSDSGGITDTQYF.